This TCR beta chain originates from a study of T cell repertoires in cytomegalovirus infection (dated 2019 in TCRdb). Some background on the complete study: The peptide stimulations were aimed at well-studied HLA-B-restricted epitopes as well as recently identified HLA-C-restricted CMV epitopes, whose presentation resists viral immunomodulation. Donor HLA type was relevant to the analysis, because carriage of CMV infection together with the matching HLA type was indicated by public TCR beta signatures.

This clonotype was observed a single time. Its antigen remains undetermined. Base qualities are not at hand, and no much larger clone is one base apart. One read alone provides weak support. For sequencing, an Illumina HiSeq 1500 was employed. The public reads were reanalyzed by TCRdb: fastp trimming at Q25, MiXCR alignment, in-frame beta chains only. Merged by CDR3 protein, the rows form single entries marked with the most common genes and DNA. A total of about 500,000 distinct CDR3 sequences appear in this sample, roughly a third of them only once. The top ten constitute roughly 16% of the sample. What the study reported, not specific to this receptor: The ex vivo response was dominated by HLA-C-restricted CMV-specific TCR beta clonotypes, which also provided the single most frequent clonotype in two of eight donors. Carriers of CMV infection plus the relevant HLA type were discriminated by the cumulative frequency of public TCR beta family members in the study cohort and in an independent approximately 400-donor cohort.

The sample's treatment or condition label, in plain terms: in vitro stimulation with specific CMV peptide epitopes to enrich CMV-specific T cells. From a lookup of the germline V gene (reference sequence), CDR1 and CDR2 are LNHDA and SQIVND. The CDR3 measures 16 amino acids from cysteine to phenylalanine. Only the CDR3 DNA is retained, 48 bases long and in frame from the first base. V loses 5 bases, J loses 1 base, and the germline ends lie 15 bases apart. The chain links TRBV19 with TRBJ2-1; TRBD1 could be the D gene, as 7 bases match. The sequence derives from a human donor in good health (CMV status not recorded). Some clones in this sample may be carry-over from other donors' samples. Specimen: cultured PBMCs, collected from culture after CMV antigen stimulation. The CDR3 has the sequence CASSRQGGQSYNEQFF. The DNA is TGTGCCAGTAGTCGGCAGGGGGGACAGTCCTACAATGAGCAGTTCTTC.